This T cell receptor (beta chain) came from a study of shared clonotypes between healthy human individuals. Study-wide background: Per donor, three plates held CD4 naive cells, three held CD4 memory, two held CD8 naive and one held CD8 memory.

Libraries were prepared by immunoSEQ multiplex PCR; TCRdb keeps only in-frame clonotypes and omits some of them. The table has 2 million to 2.5 million clones, roughly 90% seen once. General study results and limits: Across a few donors, naive CD4 shared about 5%, naive CD8 approximately 3.5%, memory CD4 roughly 2.3%, memory CD8 more than 0.35%.

CDR3 length equals 15 residues. Germline CDR1 reads SGHDT; CDR2 reads YYEEEE. V lost 0 bases to trimming and J lost 1 base, with 10 bases between them. Turning to this clone: Antigen: not known.

The rearrangement uses TRBV5-6 and TRBJ2-5; possibly TRBD1 for D (6 bases). The TCR sequence derives from a man aged 18 to 30 in good health. Some clones in this sample may be carry-over from other donors' samples. Sequencing was carried out using naive CD4+ T cells from PBMCs. Stated subset: CD45RA+ positively selected. CDR3 sequence (DNA): TGTGCCAGCAGCTTGGGGCAGGGGACCCAAGAGACCCAGTACTTC. Protein product: CASSLGQGTQETQYF.